A selection of T cell receptor beta chains follows, all from one sample in a study of control samples from healthy donors and cancer patients. The repertoire was sequenced with immunoSEQ multiplex PCR; TCRdb's copy has only in-frame clones and lacks some. The sample holds about 150,000 clones; under 95% are singletons and the top ten take approximately 1.5%. The sample consisted of blood. Source of these receptors: a woman aged 18-29 years in good health. CDR3s include the opening cysteine and the closing phenylalanine or tryptophan. Each record gives: clone size, V gene, D gene, J gene, CDR3 DNA, CDR3 protein. A D gene is named only where the DNA matches it firmly. Size values are once, few and many counts, or a class for expanded clones, and some rows have none.

abundance: NA; v_gene: TRBV7-9; d_gene: NA; j_gene: TRBJ1-2; CDR3nt: TGTGCCAGCAGCTTCTCGCCGACCCCCTTCGGAGGCTACACCTTC; CDR3aa: CASSFSPTPFGGYTF
abundance: NA; v_gene: TRBV10-3; d_gene: NA; j_gene: TRBJ2-7; CDR3nt: TGTGCCATCAGTGGCCTAACGGACTCCTACGAGCAGTACTTC; CDR3aa: CAISGLTDSYEQYF
abundance: NA; v_gene: TRBV9; d_gene: NA; j_gene: TRBJ2-3; CDR3nt: TGTGCCAGCAGCCCCAGACAGTCCACAGATACGCAGTATTTT; CDR3aa: CASSPRQSTDTQYF
abundance: NA; v_gene: TRBV4-1; d_gene: TRBD1; j_gene: TRBJ1-1; CDR3nt: TGCGCCAGCAGCGAAGGACCACAGGGGAGAATCACTGAAGCTTTCTTT; CDR3aa: CASSEGPQGRITEAFF
abundance: NA; v_gene: TRBV2; d_gene: NA; j_gene: TRBJ1-5; CDR3nt: TGTGCCAGCGATTTGGGAAGTGGGCAGCCCCAGCATTTT; CDR3aa: CASDLGSGQPQHF
abundance: NA; v_gene: TRBV6-2/TRBV6-3; d_gene: TRBD1; j_gene: TRBJ1-2; CDR3nt: TGTGCCAGCAGCCCTACCGGGACAGACGTCTATGGCTACACCTTC; CDR3aa: CASSPTGTDVYGYTF
abundance: NA; v_gene: TRBV9; d_gene: NA; j_gene: TRBJ1-1; CDR3nt: TGTGCCAGCAGCATCCAAGTGGACACTGAAGCTTTCTTT; CDR3aa: CASSIQVDTEAFF
abundance: NA; v_gene: TRBV4-2; d_gene: TRBD1; j_gene: TRBJ1-6; CDR3nt: TGTGCCAGCAGCCCTGGACAGGGGGCTACACCCCTCCACTTT; CDR3aa: CASSPGQGATPLHF
abundance: NA; v_gene: TRBV19; d_gene: NA; j_gene: TRBJ1-5; CDR3nt: TGTGCCAGTAGTTTAACGCGATCTGGGCAGCCCCAGCATTTT; CDR3aa: CASSLTRSGQPQHF
abundance: NA; v_gene: TRBV11-2; d_gene: NA; j_gene: TRBJ1-2; CDR3nt: TGTGCCAGCAGCTTAGTAGGGCCAGAGAGCTACACCTTT; CDR3aa: CASSLVGPESYTF
abundance: once; v_gene: TRBV11-3; d_gene: TRBD2; j_gene: TRBJ2-7; CDR3nt: TGTGCCAGCAGCACAGGACTAGCGGGGTTGAAAGAGCAGTACTTC; CDR3aa: CASSTGLAGLKEQYF
abundance: NA; v_gene: TRBV28; d_gene: NA; j_gene: TRBJ2-4; CDR3nt: TGTGCCAGCAGGCCCGAGAGCAAAAACATTCAGTACTTC; CDR3aa: CASRPESKNIQYF
abundance: NA; v_gene: TRBV29-1; d_gene: TRBD2; j_gene: TRBJ2-3; CDR3nt: TGCAGCGTCGAAAAATCTAGCGGGGGATATGATACGCAGTATTTT; CDR3aa: CSVEKSSGGYDTQYF
abundance: NA; v_gene: TRBV14; d_gene: TRBD2; j_gene: TRBJ2-7; CDR3nt: TGTGCCAGCAGCCTCCGAGCGGGAGTATACTACGAGCAGTACTTC; CDR3aa: CASSLRAGVYYEQYF
abundance: NA; v_gene: TRBV12-3/TRBV12-4; d_gene: NA; j_gene: TRBJ2-1; CDR3nt: TGTGCCAGCAGTTTAGCGTCTGAGCAGTTCTTC; CDR3aa: CASSLASEQFF
abundance: NA; v_gene: TRBV15; d_gene: NA; j_gene: TRBJ1-5; CDR3nt: TGTGCCACCAGCAGAGAGGGCTACAATCAGCCCCAGCATTTT; CDR3aa: CATSREGYNQPQHF